This T cell receptor beta chain was observed in a study of control samples from healthy donors and cancer patients. TCRdb keeps only in-frame clones here, not all; method: immunoSEQ multiplex PCR. The profile covers 90,000 to 130,000 clones, with 88% appearing a single time and roughly 4% taken by the ten largest. V was cut by 3 bases and J by 5 bases, with 17 bases left in between. This CDR3 region has 15 residues. Germline V gene sequence: CDR1 KGHSH, CDR2 LQKENI. The chain is built from TRBV18 and TRBJ2-7, with a weak D call TRBD2 (5 bases). The clonotype was recovered from a woman aged 60 to 75 with lung cancer. Sample: PBMCs. The CDR3 here is CASSPAAAGLDEQYF. Written as DNA, the CDR3 is TGTGCCAGCTCACCCGCGGCGGCGGGTTTAGACGAGCAGTACTTC.